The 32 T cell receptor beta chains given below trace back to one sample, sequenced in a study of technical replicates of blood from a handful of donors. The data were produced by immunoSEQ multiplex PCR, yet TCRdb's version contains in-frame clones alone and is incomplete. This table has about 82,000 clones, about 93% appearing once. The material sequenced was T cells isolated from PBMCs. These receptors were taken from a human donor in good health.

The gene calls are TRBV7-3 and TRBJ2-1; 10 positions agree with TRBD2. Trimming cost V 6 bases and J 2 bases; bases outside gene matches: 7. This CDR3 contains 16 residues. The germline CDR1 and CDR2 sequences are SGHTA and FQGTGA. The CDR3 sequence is CASSSSGSSAYNEQFF. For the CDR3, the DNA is TGTGCCAGCAGTTCTAGCGGGAGTAGTGCCTACAATGAGCAGTTCTTC.

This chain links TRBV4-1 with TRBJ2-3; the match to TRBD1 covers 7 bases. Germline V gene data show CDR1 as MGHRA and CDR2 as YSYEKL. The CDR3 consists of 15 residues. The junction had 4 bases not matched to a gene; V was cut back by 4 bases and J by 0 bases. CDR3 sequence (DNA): TGCGCCAGCAGCCCTCTGGACAGGAGCACAGATACGCAGTATTTT. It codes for CASSPLDRSTDTQYF.

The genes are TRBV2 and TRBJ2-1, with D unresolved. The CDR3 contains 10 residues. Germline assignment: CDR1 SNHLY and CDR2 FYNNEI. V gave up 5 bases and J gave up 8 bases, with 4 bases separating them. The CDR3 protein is CASSLYEQFF. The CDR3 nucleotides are TGTGCCAGCAGTCTTTATGAGCAGTTCTTC.

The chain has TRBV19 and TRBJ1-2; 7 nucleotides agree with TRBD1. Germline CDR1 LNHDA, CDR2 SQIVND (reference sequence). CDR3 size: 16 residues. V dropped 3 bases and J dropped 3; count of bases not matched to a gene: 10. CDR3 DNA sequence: TGTGCCAGTAGTATTCTACGACAGGGCGTATACTATGGCTACACCTTC. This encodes CASSILRQGVYYGYTF.

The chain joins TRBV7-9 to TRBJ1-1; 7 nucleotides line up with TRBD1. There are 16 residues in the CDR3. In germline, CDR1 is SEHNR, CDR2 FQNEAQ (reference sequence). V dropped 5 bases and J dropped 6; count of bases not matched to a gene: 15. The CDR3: CASSPPGGPTDAEAFF. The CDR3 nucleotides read TGTGCCAGCAGCCCTCCAGGGGGTCCAACTGACGCTGAAGCTTTCTTT.

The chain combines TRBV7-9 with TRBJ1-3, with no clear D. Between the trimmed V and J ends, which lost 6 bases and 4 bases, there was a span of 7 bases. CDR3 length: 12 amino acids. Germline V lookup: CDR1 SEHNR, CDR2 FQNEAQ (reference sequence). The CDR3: CASRWQGNTIYF. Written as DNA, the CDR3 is TGTGCCAGCAGATGGCAGGGAAACACCATATATTTT.

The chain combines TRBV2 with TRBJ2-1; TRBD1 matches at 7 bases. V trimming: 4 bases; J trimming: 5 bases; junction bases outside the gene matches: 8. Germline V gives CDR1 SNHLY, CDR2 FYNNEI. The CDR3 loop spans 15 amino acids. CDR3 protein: CASSGWDSFNNEQFF. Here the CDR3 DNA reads TGTGCCAGCAGTGGTTGGGACAGTTTTAACAATGAGCAGTTCTTC.

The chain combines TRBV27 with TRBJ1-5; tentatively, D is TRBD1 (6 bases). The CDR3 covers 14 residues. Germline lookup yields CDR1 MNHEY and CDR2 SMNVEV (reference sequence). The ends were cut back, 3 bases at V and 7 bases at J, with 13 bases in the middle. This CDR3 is CASSFDRFKQPQHF. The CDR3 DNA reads TGTGCCAGCAGTTTCGACAGGTTTAAACAGCCCCAGCATTTT.

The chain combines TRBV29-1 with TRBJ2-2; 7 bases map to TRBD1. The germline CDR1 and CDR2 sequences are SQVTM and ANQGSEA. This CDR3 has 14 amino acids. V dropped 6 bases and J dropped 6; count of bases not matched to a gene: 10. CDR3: CSVLQGYGSGELFF. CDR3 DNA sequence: TGCAGCGTCCTACAGGGGTACGGCTCCGGGGAGCTGTTTTTT.

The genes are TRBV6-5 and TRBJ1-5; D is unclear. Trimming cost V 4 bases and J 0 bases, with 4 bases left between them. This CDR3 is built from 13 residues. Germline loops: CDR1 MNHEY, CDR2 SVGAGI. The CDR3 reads CASSFSSNQPQHF. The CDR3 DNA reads TGTGCCAGCAGTTTCAGTAGCAATCAGCCCCAGCATTTT.

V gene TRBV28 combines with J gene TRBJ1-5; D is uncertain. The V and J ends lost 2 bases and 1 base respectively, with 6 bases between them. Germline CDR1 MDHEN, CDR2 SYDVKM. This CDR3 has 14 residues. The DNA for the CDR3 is TGTGCCAGCAGTTTAGTACAGAGCAATCAGCCCCAGCATTTT. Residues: CASSLVQSNQPQHF. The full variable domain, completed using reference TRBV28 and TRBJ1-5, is DVKVTQSSRYLVKRTGEKVFLECVQDMDHENMFWYRQDPGLGLRLIYFSYDVKMKEKGDIPEGYSVSREKKERFSLILESASTNQTSMYLCASSLVQSNQPQHFGDGTRLSIL.

The CDR3 is CASSAGVRHEQYF. The CDR3 nucleotides read TGTGCCAGCAGCGCGGGGGTTCGGCACGAGCAGTACTTC. J is TRBJ2-7 and V is TRBV9, with D possibly TRBD2 on 6 matching bases. This CDR3 spans 13 amino acids. Between the trimmed V and J ends, which lost 3 bases and 5 bases, there was a span of 12 bases. Per the germline V gene, CDR1 is SGDLS and CDR2 is YYNGEE.

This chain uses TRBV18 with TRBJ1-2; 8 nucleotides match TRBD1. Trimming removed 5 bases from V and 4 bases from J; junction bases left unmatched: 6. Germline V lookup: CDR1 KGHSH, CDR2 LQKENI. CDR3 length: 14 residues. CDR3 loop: CASSVDRGGYGYTF. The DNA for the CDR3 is TGTGCCAGCTCAGTCGACAGGGGTGGCTATGGCTACACCTTC.

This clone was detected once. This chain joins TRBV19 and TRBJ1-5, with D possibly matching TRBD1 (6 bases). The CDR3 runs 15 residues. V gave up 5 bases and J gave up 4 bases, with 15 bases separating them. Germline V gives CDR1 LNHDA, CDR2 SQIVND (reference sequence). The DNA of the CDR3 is TGTGCCAGTAGTCTTGGACAGAGGGAAAATCAGCCCCAGCATTTT. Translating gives CASSLGQRENQPQHF.

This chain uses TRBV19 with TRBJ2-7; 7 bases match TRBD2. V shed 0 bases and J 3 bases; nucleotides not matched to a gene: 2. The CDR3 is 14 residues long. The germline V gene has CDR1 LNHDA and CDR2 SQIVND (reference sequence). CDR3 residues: CASSIEAGNYEQYF. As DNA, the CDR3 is TGTGCCAGTAGTATAGAAGCGGGGAACTACGAGCAGTACTTC.

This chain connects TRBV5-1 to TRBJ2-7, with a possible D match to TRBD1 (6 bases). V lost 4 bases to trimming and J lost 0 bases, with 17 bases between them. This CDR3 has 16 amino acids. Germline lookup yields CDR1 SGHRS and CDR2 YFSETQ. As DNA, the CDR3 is TGCGCCAGCAGCCCACTAGGACAGAGACTCTCCTACGAGCAGTACTTC. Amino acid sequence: CASSPLGQRLSYEQYF.

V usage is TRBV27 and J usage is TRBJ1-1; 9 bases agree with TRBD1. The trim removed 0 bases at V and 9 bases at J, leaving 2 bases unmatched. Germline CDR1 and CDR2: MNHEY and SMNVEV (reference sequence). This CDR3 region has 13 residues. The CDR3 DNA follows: TGTGCCAGCAGTTTATCGGGACAGGGTCAAGCTTTCTTT. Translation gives CASSLSGQGQAFF.

In DNA, the CDR3 is TGCAGCGTGGGGACAGGGGAGAACTATGGCTACACCTTC. This sequence encodes CSVGTGENYGYTF. This chain joins TRBV29-1 and TRBJ1-2, with 10 bases identical to TRBD1. This CDR3 region has 13 residues. Germline-derived CDR1 and CDR2 are SQVTM and ANQGSEA. With 6 bases clipped from V and 2 bases from J, the junction kept 3 bases outside the gene matches.

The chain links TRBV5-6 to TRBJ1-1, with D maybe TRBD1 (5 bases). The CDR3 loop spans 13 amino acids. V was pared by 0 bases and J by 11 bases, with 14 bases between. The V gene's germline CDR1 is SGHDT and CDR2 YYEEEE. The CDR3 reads CASSLEAGSGAFF. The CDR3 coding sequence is TGTGCCAGCAGCTTGGAGGCGGGGTCAGGGGCTTTCTTT.

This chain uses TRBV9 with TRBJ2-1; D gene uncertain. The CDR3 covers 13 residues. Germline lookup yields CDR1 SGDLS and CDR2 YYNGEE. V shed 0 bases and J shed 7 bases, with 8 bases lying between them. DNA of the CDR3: TGTGCCAGCAGCGTAGTTGCGGAAAATGAGCAGTTCTTC. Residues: CASSVVAENEQFF. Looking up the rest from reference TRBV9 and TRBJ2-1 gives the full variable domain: DSGVTQTPKHLITATGQRVTLRCSPRSGDLSVYWYQQSLDQGLQFLIQYYNGEERAKGNILERFSAQQFPDLHSELNLSSLELGDSALYFCASSVVAENEQFFGPGTRLTVL.

CDR3 sequence (DNA): TGTGCCAGCAGCTTACAGACAGGGGACCGTTCTGGCTACACCTTC. Translated: CASSLQTGDRSGYTF. V is TRBV7-2 and J is TRBJ1-2, with 8 nucleotides matching TRBD1. Germline CDR1 SGHTA, CDR2 FQGNSA. CDR3 length: 15 residues. Trimming cost V 2 bases and J 7 bases; bases outside gene matches: 9. Full variable domain (missing parts from reference TRBV7-2 and TRBJ1-2): GAGVSQSPSNKVTEKGKDVELRCDPISGHTALYWYRQSLGQGLEFLIYFQGNSAPDKSGLPSDRFSAERTGGSVSTLTIQRTQQEDSAVYLCASSLQTGDRSGYTFGSGTRLTVV.

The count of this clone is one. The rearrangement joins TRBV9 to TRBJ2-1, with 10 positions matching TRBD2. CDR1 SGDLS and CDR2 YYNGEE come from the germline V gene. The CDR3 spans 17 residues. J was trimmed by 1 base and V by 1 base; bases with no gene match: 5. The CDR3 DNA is TGTGCCAGCAGCGTAATGGAAGCGGGAGGGTCCTACAATGAGCAGTTCTTC. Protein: CASSVMEAGGSYNEQFF.

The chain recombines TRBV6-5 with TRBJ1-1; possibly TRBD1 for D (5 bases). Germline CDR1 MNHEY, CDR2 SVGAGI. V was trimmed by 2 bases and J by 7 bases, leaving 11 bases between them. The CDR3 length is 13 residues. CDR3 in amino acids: CASSYGGRGEAFF. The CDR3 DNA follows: TGTGCCAGCAGTTACGGGGGGAGGGGTGAAGCTTTCTTT.

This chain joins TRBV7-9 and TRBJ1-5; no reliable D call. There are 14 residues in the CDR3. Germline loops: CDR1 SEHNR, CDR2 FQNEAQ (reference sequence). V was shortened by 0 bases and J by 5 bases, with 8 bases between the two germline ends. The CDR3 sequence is CASSLAIGDQPQHF. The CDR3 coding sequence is TGTGCCAGCAGCTTAGCCATCGGGGATCAGCCCCAGCATTTT.

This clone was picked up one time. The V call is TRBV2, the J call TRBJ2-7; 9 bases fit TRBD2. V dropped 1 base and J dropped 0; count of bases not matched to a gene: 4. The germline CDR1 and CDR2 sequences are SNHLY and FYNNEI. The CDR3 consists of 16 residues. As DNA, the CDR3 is TGTGCCAGCAGTGAAGGGCGGGAGGGCCTCTCCTACGAGCAGTACTTC. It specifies CASSEGREGLSYEQYF.

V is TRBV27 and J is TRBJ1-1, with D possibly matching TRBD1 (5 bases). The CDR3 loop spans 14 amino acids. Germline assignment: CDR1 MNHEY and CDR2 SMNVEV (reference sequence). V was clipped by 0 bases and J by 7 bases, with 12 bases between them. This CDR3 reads CASSLSQGSSEAFF. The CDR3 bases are TGTGCCAGCAGTTTATCGCAGGGTTCCAGTGAAGCTTTCTTT.

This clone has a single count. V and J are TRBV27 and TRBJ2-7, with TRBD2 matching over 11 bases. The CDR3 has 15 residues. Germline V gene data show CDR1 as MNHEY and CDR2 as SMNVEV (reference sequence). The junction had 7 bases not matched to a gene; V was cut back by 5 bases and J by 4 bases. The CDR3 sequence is CASSMGTSGLYEQYF. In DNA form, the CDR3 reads TGTGCCAGCAGTATGGGGACTAGCGGACTATACGAGCAGTACTTC.

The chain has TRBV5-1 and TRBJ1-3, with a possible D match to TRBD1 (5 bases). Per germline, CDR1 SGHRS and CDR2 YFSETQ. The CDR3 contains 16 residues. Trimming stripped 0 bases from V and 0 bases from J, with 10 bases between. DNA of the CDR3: TGCGCCAGCAGCTTGGCCGGGGGGGACTCTGGAAACACCATATATTTT. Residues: CASSLAGGDSGNTIYF.

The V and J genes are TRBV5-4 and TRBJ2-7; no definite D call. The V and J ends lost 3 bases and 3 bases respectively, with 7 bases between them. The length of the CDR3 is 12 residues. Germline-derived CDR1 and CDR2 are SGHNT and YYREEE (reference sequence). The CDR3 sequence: CASSSSYYEQYF. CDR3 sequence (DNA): TGTGCCAGCAGCTCCTCTTACTACGAGCAGTACTTC.

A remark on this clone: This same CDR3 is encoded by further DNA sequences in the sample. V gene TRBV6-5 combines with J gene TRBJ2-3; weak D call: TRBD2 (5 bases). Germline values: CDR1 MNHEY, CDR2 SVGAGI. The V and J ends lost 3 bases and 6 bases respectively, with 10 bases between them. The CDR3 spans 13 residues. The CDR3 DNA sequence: TGTGCCAGCAGTTATCTCGGAGGCGATACGCAGTATTTT. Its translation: CASSYLGGDTQYF.

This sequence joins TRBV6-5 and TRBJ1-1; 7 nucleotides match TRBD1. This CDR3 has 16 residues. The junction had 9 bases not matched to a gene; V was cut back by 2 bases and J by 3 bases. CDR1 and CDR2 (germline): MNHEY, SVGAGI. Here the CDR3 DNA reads TGTGCCAGCAGTTACAGTCACAGGGGTAAGGACACTGAAGCTTTCTTT. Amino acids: CASSYSHRGKDTEAFF.

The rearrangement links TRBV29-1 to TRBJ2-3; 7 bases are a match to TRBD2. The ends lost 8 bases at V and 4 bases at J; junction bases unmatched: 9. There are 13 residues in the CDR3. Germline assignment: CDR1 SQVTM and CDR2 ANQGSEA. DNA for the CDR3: TGCAGCCATTACCGACTAGCCGCAGATACGCAGTATTTT. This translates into CSHYRLAADTQYF.